This T cell receptor beta chain was sequenced for a study of preoperative IRX-2 immunotherapy in early breast cancer. Germline CDR1 is LNHDA and CDR2 is SQIVND (reference sequence). Germline trimming cut 8 bases from V and 0 bases from J; bases unmatched to any gene: 5. The CDR3 sequence is 14 residues long. Treatment in this sample: preoperative locoregional IRX-2 cytokine immunotherapy. This phase Ib study tested locoregional IRX-2 cytokine immunotherapy given before surgery. TCRdb's table, derived via immunoSEQ multiplex PCR, lists solely in-frame clones and lacks some. Of 5,000 to 6,500 clones in the sample, around 75% were seen once.

The V and J genes are TRBV19 and TRBJ1-2; 8 bases match TRBD1. The material was tumor tissue, obtained before IRX-2 immunotherapy. The origin of this receptor is a human donor with breast cancer. Written as DNA, the CDR3 is TGTGCCAGTTGGGACAGGATCACTAACTATGGCTACACCTTC. Translating gives CASWDRITNYGYTF.